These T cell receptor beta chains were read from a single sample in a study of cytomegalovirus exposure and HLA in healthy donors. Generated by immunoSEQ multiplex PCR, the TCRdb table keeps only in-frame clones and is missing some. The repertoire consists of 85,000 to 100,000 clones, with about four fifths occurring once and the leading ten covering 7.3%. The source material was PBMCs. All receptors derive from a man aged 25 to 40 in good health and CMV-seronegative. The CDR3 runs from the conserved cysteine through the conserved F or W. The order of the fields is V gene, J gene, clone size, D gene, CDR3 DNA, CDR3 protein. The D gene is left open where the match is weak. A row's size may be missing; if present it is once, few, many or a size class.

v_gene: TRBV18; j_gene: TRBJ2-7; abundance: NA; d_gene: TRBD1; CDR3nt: TGTGCCAGCTCACCTATTACAGGGGCAACCTACGAGCAGTACTTC; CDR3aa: CASSPITGATYEQYF
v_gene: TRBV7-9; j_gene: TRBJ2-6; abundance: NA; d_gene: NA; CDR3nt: TGTGCCAGCAGCTCAACACAATCTGGGGCCAACGTCCTGACTTTC; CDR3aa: CASSSTQSGANVLTF
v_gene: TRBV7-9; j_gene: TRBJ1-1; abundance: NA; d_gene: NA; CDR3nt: TGTGCCAGCAGCTCGACACAGAACCATGAAGCTTTCTTT; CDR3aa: CASSSTQNHEAFF
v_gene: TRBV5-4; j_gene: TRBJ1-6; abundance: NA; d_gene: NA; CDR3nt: TGTGCCAGCCAAATGGGGGCAGACGGGGAGAATTCACCCCTCCACTTT; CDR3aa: CASQMGADGENSPLHF
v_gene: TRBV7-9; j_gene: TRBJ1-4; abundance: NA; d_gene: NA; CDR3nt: TGTGCCAGCAGCTCTTGGGGCCCGGTGGCGACTAATGAAAAACTGTTTTTT; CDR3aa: CASSSWGPVATNEKLFF
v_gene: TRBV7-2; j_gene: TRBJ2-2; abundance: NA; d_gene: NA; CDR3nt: TGTGCCTCCCACGAGGGGGTCATCACCGGGGAGCTGTTTTTT; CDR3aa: CASHEGVITGELFF
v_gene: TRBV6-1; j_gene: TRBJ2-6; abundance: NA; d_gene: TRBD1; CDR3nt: TGTGCCACTGGACAGGCCGAGGAGGGGGCCAACGTCCTGACTTTC; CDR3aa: CATGQAEEGANVLTF
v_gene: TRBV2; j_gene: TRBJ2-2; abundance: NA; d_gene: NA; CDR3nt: TGTGCCAGCAGTGTAAGGGGACTTGAATCGAACACCGGGGAGCTGTTTTTT; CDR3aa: CASSVRGLESNTGELFF
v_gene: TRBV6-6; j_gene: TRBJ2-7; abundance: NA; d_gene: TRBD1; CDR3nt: TGTGCCAGCCGAAGGGACAGCTCCTACGAGCAGTACTTC; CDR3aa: CASRRDSSYEQYF
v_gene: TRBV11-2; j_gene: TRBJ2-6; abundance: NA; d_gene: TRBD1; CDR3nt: TGTGCCAGCAGCCTAAATCAGGGGGCAGCTGGGGCCAACGTCCTGACTTTC; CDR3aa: CASSLNQGAAGANVLTF
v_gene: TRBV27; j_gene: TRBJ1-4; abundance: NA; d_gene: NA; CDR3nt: TGTGCCAGCAAAAGGAGAACAGGGTCCACTAATGAAAAACTGTTTTTT; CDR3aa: CASKRRTGSTNEKLFF
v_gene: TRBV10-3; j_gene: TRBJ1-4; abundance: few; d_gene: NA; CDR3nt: TGTGCCATCAGCCAGGGTTCCGGAGGGGAAAAACTGTTTTTT; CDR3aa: CAISQGSGGEKLFF
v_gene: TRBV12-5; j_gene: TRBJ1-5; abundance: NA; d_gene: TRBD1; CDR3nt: TGTGCTAGTGCCGGGACAGGGAATCAGCCCCAGCATTTT; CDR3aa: CASAGTGNQPQHF